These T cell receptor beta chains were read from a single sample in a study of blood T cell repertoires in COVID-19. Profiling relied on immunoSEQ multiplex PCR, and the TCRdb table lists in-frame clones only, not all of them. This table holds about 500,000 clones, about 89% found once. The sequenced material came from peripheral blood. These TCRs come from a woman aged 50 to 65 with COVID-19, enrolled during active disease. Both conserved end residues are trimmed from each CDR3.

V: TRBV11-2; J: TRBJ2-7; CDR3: ASSLPVEQY
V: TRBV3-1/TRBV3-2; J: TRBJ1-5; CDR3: ASSHWSGPQH
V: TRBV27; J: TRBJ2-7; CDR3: ASSFLPGQRGSYEQY
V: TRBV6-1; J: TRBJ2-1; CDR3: ASSEEAGGYNEQF
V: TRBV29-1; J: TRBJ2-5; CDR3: SVEVQGLETQY
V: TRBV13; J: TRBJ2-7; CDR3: ASSFWSGTGGYEQY
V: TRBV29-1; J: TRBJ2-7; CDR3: SVEDLTGEQY
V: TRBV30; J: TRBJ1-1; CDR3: AWSWGGPNTEAF
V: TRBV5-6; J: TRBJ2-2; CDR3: ASTQLVTGTGRSGELF
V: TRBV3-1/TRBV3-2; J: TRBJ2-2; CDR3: ASSQDSNTGELF
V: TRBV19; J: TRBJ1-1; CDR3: ASKTGVNTEAF
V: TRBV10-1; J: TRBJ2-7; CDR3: ASSGTGGSYEQY
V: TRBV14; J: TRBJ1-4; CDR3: ASSQGLTGDYEKLF
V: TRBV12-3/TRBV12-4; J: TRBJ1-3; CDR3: ASSLGTGDTIY
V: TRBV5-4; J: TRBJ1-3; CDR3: ASSSEPLLGGNIY
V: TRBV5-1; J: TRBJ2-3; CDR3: ASSPGTSGGARTDTQY
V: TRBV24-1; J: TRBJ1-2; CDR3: ATSDRGRSEGYT
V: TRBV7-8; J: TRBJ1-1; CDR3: ASSLGAQTEAF
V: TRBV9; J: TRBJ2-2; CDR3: ASSNRRGMGTGELF